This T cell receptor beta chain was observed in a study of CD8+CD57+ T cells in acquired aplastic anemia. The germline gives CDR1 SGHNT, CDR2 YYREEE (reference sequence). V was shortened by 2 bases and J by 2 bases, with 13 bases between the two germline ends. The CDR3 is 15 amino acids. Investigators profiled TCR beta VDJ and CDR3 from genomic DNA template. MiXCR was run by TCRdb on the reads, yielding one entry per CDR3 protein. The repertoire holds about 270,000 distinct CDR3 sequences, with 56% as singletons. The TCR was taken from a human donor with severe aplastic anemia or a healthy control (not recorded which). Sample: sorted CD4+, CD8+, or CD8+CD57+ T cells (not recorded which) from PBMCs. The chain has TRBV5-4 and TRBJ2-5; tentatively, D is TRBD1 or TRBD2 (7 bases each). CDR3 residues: CASSLAGQPQETQYF. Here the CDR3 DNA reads TGTGCCAGCAGCTTAGCGGGACAGCCTCAAGAGACCCAGTACTTC.